One and the same sample provided the 31 T cell receptor beta chains below, sequenced in a study of T cells after yellow fever vaccination. TCRdb re-derived calls from the 5' RACE reads in MiXCR, one entry per CDR3 protein. The sample has some 160,000 distinct CDR3 sequences; approximately 10% are singletons. Sequenced material: CD8+ T cells sorted from PBMCs, taken 45 days after the yellow fever booster vaccination. The origin of the receptors is a man between 18 and 29 years old who received the YFV17D yellow fever vaccine.

This clonotype was seen many times. V is TRBV29-1 and J is TRBJ2-3; maybe TRBD2 (6 bases). The germline V and J ends were trimmed by 3 bases and 2 bases, with 12 bases remaining between them. Germline-derived CDR1 and CDR2 are SQVTM and ANQGSEA. The CDR3 covers 14 residues. The CDR3 sequence: CSVDPPGLTDTQYF. Here the CDR3 DNA reads TGCAGCGTTGACCCACCGGGACTCACAGATACGCAGTATTTT.

The chain links TRBV5-6 to TRBJ2-3; a weak D match, TRBD2 (6 bases). The CDR3 length is 12 residues. V lost 4 bases and J 10 bases, leaving 13 bases between the germline ends. CDR1 is SGHDT and CDR2 is YYEEEE in the germline V gene. CDR3 nucleotide sequence: TGTGCCAGCAGCGTAGGACTATGGGCGCAGTATTTT. Residues: CASSVGLWAQYF.

This clonotype was recorded at least ten times. V is TRBV7-2 and J is TRBJ1-2; D gene unclear. CDR1 is SGHTA, CDR2 FQGNSA, per germline. The CDR3 is 14 amino acids. With 3 bases removed from V and 2 bases from J, the gap between germline ends came to 10 bases. DNA for the CDR3: TGTGCCAGCAGCTTTGAGCGGGGAAACTATGGCTACACCTTC. This encodes CASSFERGNYGYTF.

This clonotype was seen at least ten times. The chain is built from TRBV9 and TRBJ2-2, with no clear D. The CDR3 totals 12 residues. The germline V gene has CDR1 SGDLS and CDR2 YYNGEE. Between the trimmed V and J ends, which lost 3 bases and 3 bases, there was a span of 3 bases. This chain's CDR3 is CASSAYTGELFF. CDR3 bases: TGTGCCAGCAGCGCGTACACCGGGGAGCTGTTTTTT.

The chain recombines TRBV5-5 with TRBJ2-5; TRBD1 agrees at 8 bases. Germline V gene sequence: CDR1 SGHKS, CDR2 YYEKEE (reference sequence). This CDR3 is built from 15 residues. Trimming removed 6 bases from V and 3 bases from J; junction bases left unmatched: 10. The CDR3, as DNA: TGTGCCAGCATCCCCGGACAGGGTAGGAAAGAGACCCAGTACTTC. Translated: CASIPGQGRKETQYF.

This clonotype was detected many times. The CDR3 sequence: CASSPISGLAYEQFF. DNA of the CDR3: TGTGCCAGCAGCCCTATCTCGGGACTAGCTTATGAGCAGTTCTTC. The chain carries TRBV7-8 and TRBJ2-1, with 9 bases that match TRBD2. Per the germline V gene, CDR1 is SGHVS and CDR2 is FQNEAQ. The CDR3 is made up of 15 amino acids. V gave up 5 bases and J gave up 8 bases; unmatched junction bases: 10.

This clonotype was found a few times. This chain joins TRBV4-1 and TRBJ1-5, with D unclear. The V end lost 4 bases, the J end lost 4 bases, and 8 bases lay between the germline ends. The CDR3 covers 13 residues. Germline values: CDR1 MGHRA, CDR2 YSYEKL. This CDR3 is CASSPQVNQPQHF. DNA of the CDR3: TGCGCCAGCAGCCCCCAGGTGAATCAGCCCCAGCATTTT.

This clonotype was counted ten times or more. The V and J genes are TRBV27 and TRBJ2-3, with TRBD2 matching 9 bases. The CDR3 is made up of 15 amino acids. CDR1 is MNHEY and CDR2 is SMNVEV in the germline V gene (reference sequence). V was clipped by 4 bases and J by 2 bases; unmatched bases: 4. CDR3 in DNA: TGTGCCAGCAGTTCACTAGCGGGTTTCACAGATACGCAGTATTTT. This gives the protein CASSSLAGFTDTQYF.

This chain connects TRBV27 to TRBJ1-6; tentative D call: TRBD1 (5 bases). This CDR3 is 18 amino acids long. CDR1 and CDR2 (germline): MNHEY, SMNVEV (reference sequence). V lost 5 bases to trimming and J lost 0 bases, with 17 bases between them. CDR3 sequence (DNA): TGTGCCAGCAGTCCCCCTAGGGGTATGAGCTCCTATAATTCACCCCTCCACTTT. Translated, it gives CASSPPRGMSSYNSPLHF.

V usage is TRBV6-1 and J usage is TRBJ2-2; D is unresolved. Germline V gene lookup returns CDR1 MNHNS and CDR2 SASEGT. V lost 0 bases to trimming and J lost 4 bases, with 15 bases between them. This CDR3 has 17 amino acids. The CDR3 DNA reads as TGTGCCAGCAGTGAAGCGCGGTTGGAGTGGAGCACCGGGGAGCTGTTTTTT. Protein sequence: CASSEARLEWSTGELFF.

This clonotype turned up a few times. The chain combines TRBV5-6 with TRBJ1-1; D remains ambiguous. Looked up from germline, CDR1 is SGHDT and CDR2 is YYEEEE. The CDR3 is 14 residues long. With 1 base removed from V and 0 bases from J, the gap between germline ends came to 7 bases. CDR3 loop: CASSLTAMNTEAFF. CDR3 DNA: TGTGCCAGCAGCTTGACAGCCATGAACACTGAAGCTTTCTTT.

As DNA, the CDR3 is TGTGCCAGCAGCAATGGGGACAGGGCTAATTCACCCCTCCACTTT. It encodes CASSNGDRANSPLHF. The rearrangement links TRBV21-1 to TRBJ1-6; TRBD1, the table's D call, was not compared with the DNA. TRBV21-1 is assigned pseudogene status. The CDR3 loop spans 15 amino acids.

Concerning this clonotype: Relative to the germline gene, one junction end is altered; a read error may explain this. The J gene is TRBJ1-1, the V gene TRBV7-9; D not certain. Germline CDR1 is SEHNR and CDR2 is FQNEAQ (reference sequence). This CDR3 region has 12 residues. This CDR3 is CASSSRTEPWLF. The CDR3, as DNA: TGTGCCAGCAGCTCCCGGACCGAACCCTGGCTCTTT.

This chain uses TRBV11-2 with TRBJ2-3; the D is unclear. Trimming removed 7 bases from V and 5 bases from J, with 13 bases in between. Germline values: CDR1 SGHAT, CDR2 FQNNGV. The CDR3 is 13 amino acids. The DNA of the CDR3 is TGTGCCAGCACCCTCTCCTTGGGAGATACGCAGTATTTT. It yields the protein CASTLSLGDTQYF. The full variable domain, its missing parts supplied by reference TRBV11-2 and TRBJ2-3, is EAGVAQSPRYKIIEKRQSVAFWCNPISGHATLYWYQQILGQGPKLLIQFQNNGVVDDSQLPKDRFSAERLKGVDSTLKIQPAKLEDSAVYLCASTLSLGDTQYFGPGTRLTVL.

The rearrangement joins TRBV10-3 to TRBJ2-3; D is perhaps TRBD1 or TRBD2 (6 bases each). Trimming removed 6 bases at V and 3 bases at J, with 16 bases between. Germline V gene lookup returns CDR1 ENHRY and CDR2 SYGVKD. This CDR3 comprises 15 residues. The CDR3 nucleotides read TGTGCCATCAGCCTTGCTTTAGGGGGGACAGATACGCAGTATTTT. Translation gives CAISLALGGTDTQYF.

This clonotype was seen a handful of times. The chain recombines TRBV7-2 with TRBJ1-5; D gene unclear. V lost 3 bases and J lost 0, with 3 bases in between. CDR1 and CDR2 (germline): SGHTA, FQGNSA. CDR3 size: 13 residues. CDR3 region: CASSFFSNQPQHF. The CDR3, as DNA: TGTGCCAGCAGCTTTTTTAGCAATCAGCCCCAGCATTTT. The whole variable domain, remainder taken from reference TRBV7-2 and TRBJ1-5, is GAGVSQSPSNKVTEKGKDVELRCDPISGHTALYWYRQSLGQGLEFLIYFQGNSAPDKSGLPSDRFSAERTGGSVSTLTIQRTQQEDSAVYLCASSFFSNQPQHFGDGTRLSIL.

This chain connects TRBV27 to TRBJ2-7; D gene uncertain. The germline V and J ends were trimmed by 4 bases and 4 bases, with 11 bases remaining between them. CDR1 is MNHEY, CDR2 SMNVEV, per germline (reference sequence). The CDR3 is 13 amino acids. CDR3 sequence (DNA): TGTGCCAGCAGTTCTGGGTTTAATTACGAGCAGTACTTC. This gives the protein CASSSGFNYEQYF.

A few counts support this clonotype. This rearrangement joins TRBV20-1 to TRBJ2-1, with 9 nucleotides matching TRBD2. CDR3 length: 16 residues. The trim removed 7 bases at V and 0 bases at J, leaving 10 bases unmatched. CDR1 is DFQATT and CDR2 is SNEGSKA in the germline V gene (reference sequence). CDR3 DNA: TGCAGTGAGACCCGCGGGGGGGCCTTCTCCTACAATGAGCAGTTCTTC. Translation gives CSETRGGAFSYNEQFF.

In its sample, this clonotype was seen a few times. The gene calls are TRBV7-9 and TRBJ2-5; a possible D gene is TRBD2 (6 bases). The germline gives CDR1 SEHNR, CDR2 FQNEAQ (reference sequence). The CDR3 totals 13 residues. Trimming removed 7 bases at V and 2 bases at J, with 11 bases between. CDR3 sequence (DNA): TGTGCCAGCACCCCAGGACTACAAGAGACCCAGTACTTC. This sequence encodes CASTPGLQETQYF.

This clonotype was counted a few times. This sequence joins TRBV7-8 and TRBJ2-7; D ambiguous. CDR1 is SGHVS, CDR2 FQNEAQ, per germline. The CDR3 covers 14 residues. Trimming pared 4 bases from V and 6 bases from J, leaving 16 bases between. The CDR3: CASSSPLASFEQYF. In DNA form, the CDR3 reads TGTGCCAGCAGCTCACCCTTGGCCTCTTTCGAGCAGTACTTC.

This clonotype was seen only a few times. The chain employs TRBV7-9 and TRBJ2-3; 7 nucleotides align to TRBD2. Germline V gene sequence: CDR1 SEHNR, CDR2 FQNEAQ (reference sequence). CDR3 length: 15 amino acids. V trimming: 3 bases; J trimming: 2 bases; junction bases outside the gene matches: 5. The CDR3 sequence is CASSFSGAPTDTQYF. The DNA of the CDR3 is TGTGCCAGCAGCTTCAGCGGGGCCCCCACAGATACGCAGTATTTT. The full variable domain, its missing parts supplied by reference TRBV7-9 and TRBJ2-3, is DTGVSQNPRHKITKRGQNVTFRCDPISEHNRLYWYRQTLGQGPEFLTYFQNEAQLEKSRLLSDRFSAERPKGSFSTLEIQRTEQGDSAMYLCASSFSGAPTDTQYFGPGTRLTVL.

This chain uses TRBV6-6 with TRBJ2-2; 7 bases line up with TRBD1. The V gene end was trimmed by 6 bases and the J gene end by 6 bases; junction bases not matched to a gene: 4. The germline V gene has CDR1 MNHNY and CDR2 SVGAGI (reference sequence). CDR3 length: 13 amino acids. CDR3 bases: TGTGCCAGCAGACAGGGGTTCCCCGGGGAGCTGTTTTTT. Residues: CASRQGFPGELFF.

The rearrangement joins TRBV7-9 to TRBJ1-2, with D tentatively TRBD1 (6 bases). Trimming removed 2 bases at V and 4 bases at J, with 14 bases between. CDR1 is SEHNR and CDR2 is FQNEAQ in the germline V gene (reference sequence). The CDR3 is 15 amino acids. The CDR3 sequence is CASSLSGDRSYGYTF. CDR3 DNA: TGTGCCAGCAGCTTATCAGGGGATCGTAGCTATGGCTACACCTTC.

The chain links TRBV4-3 to TRBJ2-2; perhaps D is TRBD1 or TRBD2 (6 bases each). Germline CDR1 is LGHNA and CDR2 is YSLEER. The germline V and J ends were trimmed by 4 bases and 0 bases, with 9 bases remaining between them. The CDR3 totals 15 residues. CDR3 sequence reads: CASSRGAANTGELFF. CDR3 in DNA: TGCGCCAGCAGCCGGGGGGCAGCGAACACCGGGGAGCTGTTTTTT.

This rearrangement joins TRBV4-1 to TRBJ1-1; tentatively, D is TRBD1 (5 bases). Germline loops: CDR1 MGHRA, CDR2 YSYEKL. This CDR3 has 16 residues. Trimming cost V 6 bases and J 4 bases, with 21 bases left between them. CDR3 loop: CASRSSLVGVGTEAFF. CDR3 bases: TGCGCCAGCAGGAGCAGCTTGGTGGGGGTTGGCACTGAAGCTTTCTTT.

CDR3 sequence: CASSLLGQGYEQYV. The CDR3 region has the DNA TGCGCCAGCAGCTTGCTTGGACAGGGCTACGAGCAGTACGTC. The chain employs TRBV5-1 and TRBJ2-7; TRBD1 matches at 8 bases. This CDR3 has 14 residues. Looked up from germline, CDR1 is SGHRS and CDR2 is YFSETQ. The V and J ends lost 1 base and 3 bases, in that order; junction bases with no gene match: 3.

This clonotype came up a few times. The chain is built from TRBV27 and TRBJ2-1; 7 nucleotides line up with TRBD1. Germline trimming cut 1 base from V and 4 bases from J; bases unmatched to any gene: 7. The germline gives CDR1 MNHEY, CDR2 SMNVEV (reference sequence). The CDR3 is 16 amino acids. The CDR3 sequence is CASSLWGTAIYNEQFF. CDR3 in DNA: TGTGCCAGCAGTTTATGGGGGACAGCTATTTACAATGAGCAGTTCTTC.

The chain links TRBV5-1 to TRBJ2-5, with 7 bases that match TRBD1. Germline CDR1 is SGHRS and CDR2 is YFSETQ. V lost 3 bases and J lost 3; bases outside the gene matches: 2. This CDR3 has 13 amino acids. The CDR3 loop is CASSWDREETQYF. CDR3 DNA sequence: TGCGCCAGCAGCTGGGACAGAGAAGAGACCCAGTACTTC. Looking up the rest from reference TRBV5-1 and TRBJ2-5 gives the full variable domain: KAGVTQTPRYLIKTRGQQVTLSCSPISGHRSVSWYQQTPGQGLQFLFEYFSETQRNKGNFPGRFSGRQFSNSRSEMNVSTLELGDSALYLCASSWDREETQYFGPGTRLLVL.

This clonotype was recorded many times. V gene TRBV12-3 or TRBV12-4 combines with J gene TRBJ2-5; 11 bases are shared with TRBD2. V was clipped by 6 bases and J by 5 bases; unmatched bases: 11. This CDR3 has 16 amino acids. This CDR3 is CASRGETSGVSETQYF. DNA for the CDR3: TGTGCCAGCAGGGGTGAGACTAGCGGGGTATCGGAGACCCAGTACTTC.

V and J are TRBV24-1 and TRBJ1-5; D is unresolved. The CDR3 spans 15 residues. Germline V lookup: CDR1 KGHDR, CDR2 SFDVKD. V was clipped by 4 bases and J by 0 bases, with 9 bases between them. CDR3 in DNA: TGTGCCACCAGTGACGACGGCTATAGCAATCAGCCCCAGCATTTT. This gives the protein CATSDDGYSNQPQHF.

The gene calls are TRBV27 and TRBJ1-2; TRBD1 matches at 7 bases. V gave up 8 bases and J gave up 6 bases; unmatched junction bases: 9. Germline CDR1 MNHEY, CDR2 SMNVEV (reference sequence). The CDR3 loop spans 13 amino acids. The CDR3 is CASGKTGAHGYTF. CDR3 in DNA: TGTGCCAGCGGGAAAACAGGGGCCCATGGCTACACCTTC.